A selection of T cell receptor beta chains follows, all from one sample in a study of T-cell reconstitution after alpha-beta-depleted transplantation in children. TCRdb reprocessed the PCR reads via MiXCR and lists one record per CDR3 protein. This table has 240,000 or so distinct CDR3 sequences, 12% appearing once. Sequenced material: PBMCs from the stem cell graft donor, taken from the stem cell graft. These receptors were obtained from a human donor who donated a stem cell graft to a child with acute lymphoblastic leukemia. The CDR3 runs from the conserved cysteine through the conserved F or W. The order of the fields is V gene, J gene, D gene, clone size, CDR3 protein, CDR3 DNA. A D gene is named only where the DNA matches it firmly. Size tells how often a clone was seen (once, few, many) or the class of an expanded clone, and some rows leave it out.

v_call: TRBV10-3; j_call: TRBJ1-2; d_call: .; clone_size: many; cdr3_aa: CAISESTIRDYGYTF; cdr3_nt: TGTGCCATCAGTGAGTCGACTATACGGGACTATGGCTACACCTTC
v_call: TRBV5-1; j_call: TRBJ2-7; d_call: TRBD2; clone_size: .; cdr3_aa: CASSSRGGKPDEQYF; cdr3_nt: TGCGCCAGCAGCTCCCGGGGGGGGAAGCCGGACGAGCAGTACTTC
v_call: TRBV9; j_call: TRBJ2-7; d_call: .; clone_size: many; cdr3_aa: CASIGTGDMSYEQYF; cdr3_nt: TGTGCCAGCATCGGGACCGGGGACATGTCCTACGAGCAGTACTTC
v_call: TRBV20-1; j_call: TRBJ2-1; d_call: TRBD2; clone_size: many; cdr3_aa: CSAGRASGSYNEQFF; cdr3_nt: TGCAGTGCTGGTAGAGCTAGCGGTTCCTACAATGAGCAGTTCTTC
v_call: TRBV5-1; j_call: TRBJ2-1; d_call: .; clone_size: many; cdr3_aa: CASSLLWNEQFF; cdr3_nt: TGCGCCAGCAGCTTACTGTGGAATGAGCAGTTCTTC
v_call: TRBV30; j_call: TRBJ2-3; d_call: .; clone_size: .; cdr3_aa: CAWSVPRATSTDTQYF; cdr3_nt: TGTGCCTGGAGTGTACCAAGAGCGACGAGCACAGATACGCAGTATTTT
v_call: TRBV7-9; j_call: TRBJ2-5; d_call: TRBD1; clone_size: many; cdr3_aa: CASSTGTGQETQYF; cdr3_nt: TGTGCCAGCAGCACCGGGACAGGGCAAGAGACCCAGTACTTC
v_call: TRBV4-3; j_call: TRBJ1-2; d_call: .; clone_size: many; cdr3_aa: CASSQDLTVVNYGYTF; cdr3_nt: TGCGCCAGCAGCCAAGATCTCACGGTTGTGAACTATGGCTACACCTTC
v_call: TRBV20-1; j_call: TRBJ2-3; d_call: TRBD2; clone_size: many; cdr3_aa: CSARPLTSDHIIIHTDTQYF; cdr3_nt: TGCAGTGCTAGACCCCTTACTAGCGACCATATAATAATACACACAGATACGCAGTATTTT
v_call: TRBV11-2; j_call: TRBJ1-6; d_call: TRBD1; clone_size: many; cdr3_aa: CASSSSAGTVYWDSPLHF; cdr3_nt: TGTGCCAGCAGCTCCTCCGCCGGGACAGTCTACTGGGATTCACCCCTCCACTTT
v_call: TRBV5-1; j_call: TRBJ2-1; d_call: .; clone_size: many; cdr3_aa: CASSYPTEKFYNEQFF; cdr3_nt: TGCGCCAGCAGCTACCCCACGGAAAAATTCTACAATGAGCAGTTCTTC
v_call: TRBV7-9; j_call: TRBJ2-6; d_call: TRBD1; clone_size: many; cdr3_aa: CASQGAAFSGANVLTF; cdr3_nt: TGTGCCAGTCAGGGGGCGGCCTTCTCTGGGGCCAACGTCCTGACTTTC
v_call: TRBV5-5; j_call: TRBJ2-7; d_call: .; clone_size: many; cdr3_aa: CASSWAQGFYEQYF; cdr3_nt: TGTGCCAGCAGCTGGGCACAGGGATTCTACGAGCAGTACTTC
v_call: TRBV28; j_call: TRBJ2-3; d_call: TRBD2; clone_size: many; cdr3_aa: CASSFDLLAGGHSLADTQYF; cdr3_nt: TGTGCCAGCAGCTTTGATCTACTAGCGGGGGGGCATAGTCTAGCAGATACGCAGTATTTT
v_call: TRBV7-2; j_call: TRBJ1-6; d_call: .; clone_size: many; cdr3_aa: CASSPDSATNSPLHF; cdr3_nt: TGTGCCAGCAGCCCTGACAGCGCGACAAATTCACCCCTCCACTTT